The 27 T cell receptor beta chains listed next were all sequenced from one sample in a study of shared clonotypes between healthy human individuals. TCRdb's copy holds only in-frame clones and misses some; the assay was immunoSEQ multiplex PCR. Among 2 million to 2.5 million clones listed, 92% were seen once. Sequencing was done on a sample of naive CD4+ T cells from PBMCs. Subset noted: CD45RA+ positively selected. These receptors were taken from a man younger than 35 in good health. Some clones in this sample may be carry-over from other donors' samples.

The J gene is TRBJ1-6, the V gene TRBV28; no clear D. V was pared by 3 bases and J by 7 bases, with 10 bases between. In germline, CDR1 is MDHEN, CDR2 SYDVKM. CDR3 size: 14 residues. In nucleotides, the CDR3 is TGTGCCAGCAGTTTGGTCGGGCAGAATTCACCCCTCCACTTT. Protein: CASSLVGQNSPLHF.

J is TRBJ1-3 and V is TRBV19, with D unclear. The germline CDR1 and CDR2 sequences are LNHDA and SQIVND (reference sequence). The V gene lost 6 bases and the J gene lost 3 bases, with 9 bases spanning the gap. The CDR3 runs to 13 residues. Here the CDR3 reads CASSPYLGNTIYF. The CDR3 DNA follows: TGTGCCAGTAGCCCGTACCTTGGAAACACCATATATTTT. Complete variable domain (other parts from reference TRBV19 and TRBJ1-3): DGGITQSPKYLFRKEGQNVTLSCEQNLNHDAMYWYRQDPGQGLRLIYYSQIVNDFQKGDIAEGYSVSREKKESFPLTVTSAQKNPTAFYLCASSPYLGNTIYFGEGSWLTVV.

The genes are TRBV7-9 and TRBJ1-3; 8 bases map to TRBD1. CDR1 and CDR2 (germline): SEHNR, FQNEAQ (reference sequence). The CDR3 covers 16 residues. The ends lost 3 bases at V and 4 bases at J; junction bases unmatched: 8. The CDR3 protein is CASSFPDRVGGNTIYF. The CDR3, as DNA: TGTGCCAGCAGCTTCCCGGACAGGGTCGGCGGAAACACCATATATTTT. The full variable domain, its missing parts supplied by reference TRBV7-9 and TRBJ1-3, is DTGVSQNPRHKITKRGQNVTFRCDPISEHNRLYWYRQTLGQGPEFLTYFQNEAQLEKSRLLSDRFSAERPKGSFSTLEIQRTEQGDSAMYLCASSFPDRVGGNTIYFGEGSWLTVV.

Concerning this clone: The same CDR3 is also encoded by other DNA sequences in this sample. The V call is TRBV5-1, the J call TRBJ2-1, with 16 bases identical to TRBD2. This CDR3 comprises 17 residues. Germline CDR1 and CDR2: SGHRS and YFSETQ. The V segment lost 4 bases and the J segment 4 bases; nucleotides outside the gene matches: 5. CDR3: CASSPGLAGGLYNEQFF. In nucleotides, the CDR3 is TGCGCCAGCAGCCCGGGACTAGCGGGAGGGCTTTACAATGAGCAGTTCTTC. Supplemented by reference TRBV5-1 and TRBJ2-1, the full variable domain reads KAGVTQTPRYLIKTRGQQVTLSCSPISGHRSVSWYQQTPGQGLQFLFEYFSETQRNKGNFPGRFSGRQFSNSRSEMNVSTLELGDSALYLCASSPGLAGGLYNEQFFGPGTRLTVL.

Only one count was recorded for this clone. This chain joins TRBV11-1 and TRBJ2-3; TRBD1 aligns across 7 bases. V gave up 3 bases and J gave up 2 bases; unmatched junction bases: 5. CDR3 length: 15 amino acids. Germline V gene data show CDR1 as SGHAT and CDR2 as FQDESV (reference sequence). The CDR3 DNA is TGTGCCAGCAGCTTGGGGACAGCGTACACAGATACGCAGTATTTT. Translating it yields CASSLGTAYTDTQYF.

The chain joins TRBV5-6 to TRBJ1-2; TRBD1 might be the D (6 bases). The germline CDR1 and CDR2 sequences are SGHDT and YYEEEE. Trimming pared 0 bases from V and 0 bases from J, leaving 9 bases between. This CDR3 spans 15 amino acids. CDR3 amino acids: CASSLGTASNYGYTF. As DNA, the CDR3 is TGTGCCAGCAGCTTGGGGACAGCCTCTAACTATGGCTACACCTTC.

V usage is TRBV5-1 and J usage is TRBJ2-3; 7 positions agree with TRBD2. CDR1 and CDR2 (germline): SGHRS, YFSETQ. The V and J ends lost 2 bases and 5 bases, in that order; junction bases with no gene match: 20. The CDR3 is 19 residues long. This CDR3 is CASSFEPFTGGRRVDTQYF. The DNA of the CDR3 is TGCGCCAGCAGCTTTGAGCCCTTCACGGGCGGGAGACGGGTAGATACGCAGTATTTT.

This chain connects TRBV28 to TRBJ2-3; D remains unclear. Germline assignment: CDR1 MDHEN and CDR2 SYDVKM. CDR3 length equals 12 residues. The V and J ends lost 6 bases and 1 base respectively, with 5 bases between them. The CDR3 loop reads CASRERTDTQYF. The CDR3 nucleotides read TGTGCCAGCAGAGAACGCACAGATACGCAGTATTTT.

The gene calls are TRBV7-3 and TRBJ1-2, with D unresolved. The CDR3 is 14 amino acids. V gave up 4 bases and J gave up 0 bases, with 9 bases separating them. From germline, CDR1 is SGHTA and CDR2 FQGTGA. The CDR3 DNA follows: TGTGCCAGCAGCTCGGGCGGGTCTAACTATGGCTACACCTTC. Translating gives CASSSGGSNYGYTF.

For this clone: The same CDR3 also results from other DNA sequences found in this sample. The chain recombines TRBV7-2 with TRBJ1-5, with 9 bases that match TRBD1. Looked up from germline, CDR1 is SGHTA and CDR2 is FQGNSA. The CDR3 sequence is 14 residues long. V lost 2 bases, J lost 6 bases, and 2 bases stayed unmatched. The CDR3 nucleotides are TGTGCCAGCAGCTTAAGACAGGGGGTTCAGCCCCAGCATTTT. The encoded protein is CASSLRQGVQPQHF. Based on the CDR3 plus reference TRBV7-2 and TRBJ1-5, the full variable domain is GAGVSQSPSNKVTEKGKDVELRCDPISGHTALYWYRQSLGQGLEFLIYFQGNSAPDKSGLPSDRFSAERTGGSVSTLTIQRTQQEDSAVYLCASSLRQGVQPQHFGDGTRLSIL.

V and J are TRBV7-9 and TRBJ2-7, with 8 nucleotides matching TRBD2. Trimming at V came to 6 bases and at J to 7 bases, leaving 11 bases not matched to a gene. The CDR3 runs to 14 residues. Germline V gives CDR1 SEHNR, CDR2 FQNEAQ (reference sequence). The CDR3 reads CASSLSGVAGEQYF. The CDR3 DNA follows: TGTGCCAGCAGTCTAAGTGGGGTAGCGGGGGAGCAGTACTTC.

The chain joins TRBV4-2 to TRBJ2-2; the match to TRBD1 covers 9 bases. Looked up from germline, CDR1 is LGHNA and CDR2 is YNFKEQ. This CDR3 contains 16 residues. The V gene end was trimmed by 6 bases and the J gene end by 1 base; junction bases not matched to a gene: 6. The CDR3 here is CASSLQTGGNTGELFF. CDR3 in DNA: TGTGCCAGCAGTCTTCAGACAGGGGGGAACACCGGGGAGCTGTTTTTT.

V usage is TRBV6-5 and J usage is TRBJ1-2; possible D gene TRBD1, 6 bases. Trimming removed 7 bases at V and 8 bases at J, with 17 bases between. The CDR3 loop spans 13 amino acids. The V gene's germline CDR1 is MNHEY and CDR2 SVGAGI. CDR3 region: CASTEGGRAGYTF. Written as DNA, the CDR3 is TGTGCCAGCACCGAGGGGGGCAGGGCGGGCTACACCTTC.

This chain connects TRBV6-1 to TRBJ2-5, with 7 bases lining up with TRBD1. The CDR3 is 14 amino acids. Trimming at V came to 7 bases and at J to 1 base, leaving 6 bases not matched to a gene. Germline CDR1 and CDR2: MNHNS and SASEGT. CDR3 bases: TGTGCCAGCAAGTTCGGGACAGCCCAAGAGACCCAGTACTTC. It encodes CASKFGTAQETQYF.

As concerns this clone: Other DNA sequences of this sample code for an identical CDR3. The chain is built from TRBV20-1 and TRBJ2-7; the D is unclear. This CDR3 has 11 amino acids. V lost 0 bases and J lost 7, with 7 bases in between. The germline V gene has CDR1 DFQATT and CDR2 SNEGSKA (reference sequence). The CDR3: CSARDLREQYF. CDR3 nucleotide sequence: TGCAGTGCTAGAGATTTACGGGAGCAGTACTTC.

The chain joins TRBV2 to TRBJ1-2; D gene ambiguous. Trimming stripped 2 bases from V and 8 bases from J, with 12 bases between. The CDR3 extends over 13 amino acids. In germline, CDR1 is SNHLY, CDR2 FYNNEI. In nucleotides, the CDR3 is TGTGCCAGCAGTGAAATTCAGGCAGCCGGCTACACCTTC. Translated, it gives CASSEIQAAGYTF.

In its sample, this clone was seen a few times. Here the CDR3 DNA reads TGTGCCAGCAGTTTACAGGGGGTCGGGGAGCTGTTTTTT. This gives the protein CASSLQGVGELFF. The chain recombines TRBV27 with TRBJ2-2; 7 bases are shared with TRBD1. There are 13 residues in the CDR3. The ends lost 2 bases at V and 7 bases at J; junction bases unmatched: 1. Per germline, CDR1 MNHEY and CDR2 SMNVEV (reference sequence).

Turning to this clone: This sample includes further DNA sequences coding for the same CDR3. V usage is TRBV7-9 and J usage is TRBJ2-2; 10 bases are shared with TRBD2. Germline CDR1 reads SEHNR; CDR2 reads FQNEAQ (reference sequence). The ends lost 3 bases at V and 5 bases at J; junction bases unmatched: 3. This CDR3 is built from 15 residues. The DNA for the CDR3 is TGTGCCAGCAGCTTGCTAGCGGGAGCTACCGGGGAGCTGTTTTTT. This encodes CASSLLAGATGELFF.

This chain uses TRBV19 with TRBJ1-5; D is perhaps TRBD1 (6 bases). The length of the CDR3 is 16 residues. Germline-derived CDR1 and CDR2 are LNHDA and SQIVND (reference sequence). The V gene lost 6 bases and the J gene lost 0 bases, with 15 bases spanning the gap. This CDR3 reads CASRTGLILSNQPQHF. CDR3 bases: TGTGCCAGTAGAACAGGGTTGATTCTTAGCAATCAGCCCCAGCATTTT.

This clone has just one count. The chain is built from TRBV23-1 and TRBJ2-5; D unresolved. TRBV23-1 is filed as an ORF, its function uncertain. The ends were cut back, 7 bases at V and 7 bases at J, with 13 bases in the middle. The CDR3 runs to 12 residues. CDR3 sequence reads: CASTPPPGTQYF. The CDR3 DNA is TGCGCCAGCACCCCGCCGCCGGGGACCCAGTACTTC.

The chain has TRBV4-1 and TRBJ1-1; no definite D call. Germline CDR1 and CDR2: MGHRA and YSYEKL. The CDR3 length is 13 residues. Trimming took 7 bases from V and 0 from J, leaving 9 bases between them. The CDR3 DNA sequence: TGCGCCAGCATGCATAACCTGAACACTGAAGCTTTCTTT. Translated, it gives CASMHNLNTEAFF.

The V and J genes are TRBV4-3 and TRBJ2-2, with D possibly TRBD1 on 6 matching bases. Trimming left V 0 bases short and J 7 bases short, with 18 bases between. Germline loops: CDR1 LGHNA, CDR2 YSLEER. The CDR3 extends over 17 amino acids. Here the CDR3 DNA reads TGCGCCAGCAGCCAAGATACGGCCCCAGGGGCGGGCGGGGAGCTGTTTTTT. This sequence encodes CASSQDTAPGAGGELFF.

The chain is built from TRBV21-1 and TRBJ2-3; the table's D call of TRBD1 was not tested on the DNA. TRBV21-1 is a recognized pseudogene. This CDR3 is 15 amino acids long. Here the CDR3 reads CASSEGTGVSDTQYF. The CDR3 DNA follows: TGTGCCAGCAGCGAGGGGACAGGGGTATCAGATACGCAGTATTTT.

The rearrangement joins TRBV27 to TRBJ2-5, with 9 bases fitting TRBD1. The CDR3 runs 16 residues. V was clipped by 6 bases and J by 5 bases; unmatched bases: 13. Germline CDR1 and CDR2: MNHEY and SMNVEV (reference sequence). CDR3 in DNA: TGTGCCAGCAGAGCAGACGGGACAGGGTGGTTGGAGACCCAGTACTTC. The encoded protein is CASRADGTGWLETQYF.

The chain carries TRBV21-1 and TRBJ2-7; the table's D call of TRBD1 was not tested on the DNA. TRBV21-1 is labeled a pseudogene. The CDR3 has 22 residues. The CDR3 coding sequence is TGTGCCAGCAGCAAAACACACGGGACAGGGTTGTATCTGGGCACGGGGGCCTACGAGCAGTACTTC. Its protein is CASSKTHGTGLYLGTGAYEQYF.

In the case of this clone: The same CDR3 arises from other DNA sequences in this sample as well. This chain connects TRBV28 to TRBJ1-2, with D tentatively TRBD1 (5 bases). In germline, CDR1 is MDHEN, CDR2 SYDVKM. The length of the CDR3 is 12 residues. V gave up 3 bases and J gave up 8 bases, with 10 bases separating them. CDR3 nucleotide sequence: TGTGCCAGCAGTTTGGGGGTCGGAGGCTACACCTTC. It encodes CASSLGVGGYTF.

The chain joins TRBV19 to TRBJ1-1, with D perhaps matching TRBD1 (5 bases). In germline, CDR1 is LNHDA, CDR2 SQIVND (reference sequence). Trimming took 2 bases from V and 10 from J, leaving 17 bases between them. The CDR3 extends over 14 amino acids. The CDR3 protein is CASSIPRDLRPAFF. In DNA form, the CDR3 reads TGTGCCAGTAGTATACCGAGGGACCTGAGGCCAGCTTTCTTT. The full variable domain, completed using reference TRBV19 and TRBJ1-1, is DGGITQSPKYLFRKEGQNVTLSCEQNLNHDAMYWYRQDPGQGLRLIYYSQIVNDFQKGDIAEGYSVSREKKESFPLTVTSAQKNPTAFYLCASSIPRDLRPAFFGQGTRLTVV.